These T cell receptor beta chains were read from a single sample in a study of blood T cells in healthy people across ages. A single record per CDR3 protein comes from TCRdb applying MiXCR to the 5' RACE reads. The table records some 1.5 million distinct CDR3 sequences, roughly 28% of them present only once. Material: blood. Receptor source: a woman aged 25 to 45 in good health. Each CDR3 is given with its conserved first and last residue. The D gene is left open where the match is weak. A clone size is listed for some rows: how often the clone was seen (once, few, many), or a class if it is expanded.

J gene	clone size	D gene	CDR3 length	V gene	CDR3 DNA	CDR3 protein
TRBJ2-3	.	TRBD2	15	TRBV6-5	TGTGCCAGCAGAAAGCTAGCGGGGGGCACAGATACGCAGTATTTT	CASRKLAGGTDTQYF
TRBJ2-1	few	.	13	TRBV28	TGTGCCAGCAGTCAGGGGCCGCGGGATGAGCAGTTCTTC	CASSQGPRDEQFF
TRBJ2-3	few	TRBD1	15	TRBV20-1	TGCAGTGCTGAGACAGGGCAAGCGGACGCAGATACGCAGTATTTT	CSAETGQADADTQYF
TRBJ2-3	.	.	17	TRBV14	TGTGCCAGCAGCCAGAACGTCCTGGCCCCAGGGACAGATACGCAGTATTTT	CASSQNVLAPGTDTQYF
TRBJ2-3	.	TRBD1	15	TRBV11-2	TGTGCCAGCAGCTGGGGACAGGGAGGGGGAGATACGCAGTATTTT	CASSWGQGGGDTQYF
TRBJ2-5	.	.	14	TRBV5-1	TGCGCCAGCACATTGGAAATTACCCGGGAGACCCAGTACTTC	CASTLEITRETQYF
TRBJ2-3	.	.	16	TRBV9	TGTGCCAGCAGCTCCTATAGCGTCTCTAGTGGGGATACGCAGTATTTT	CASSSYSVSSGDTQYF
TRBJ1-4	few	.	15	TRBV4-3	TGCGCCAGCAGCCGACAGACAGGTTGGAATGAAAAACTGTTTTTT	CASSRQTGWNEKLFF
TRBJ2-4	.	.	13	TRBV29-1	TGCAGCGTTGAAGGACATTCCACTCGGGAGCAGTACTTC	CSVEGHSTREQYF
TRBJ2-1	few	.	13	TRBV24-1	TGTGCCACCAGTGATTTATTAGGAAATGAGCAGTTCTTC	CATSDLLGNEQFF
TRBJ1-2	few	.	12	TRBV29-1	TGCAGCGTTGGGGAACGGACGAAAGGCCACACCTTC	CSVGERTKGHTF
TRBJ1-4	few	.	13	TRBV6-4	TGTGCCAGCAGTACCGGGACGGGTGAAAAACTGTTTTTT	CASSTGTGEKLFF
TRBJ2-2	once	TRBD2	15	TRBV4-3	TGCGCCAGCAGCCCATTAGGACTAGCCACCGGGGAGCTGTTTTTT	CASSPLGLATGELFF
TRBJ1-1	.	TRBD1	15	TRBV5-1	TGCGCCAGCCGGACAGGGGGCTCTGGGAACACTGAAGCTTTCTTT	CASRTGGSGNTEAFF
TRBJ2-5	.	TRBD1	14	TRBV20-1	TGCAGTGCAGACGGGACAGGGAAGGGAGAGACCCAGTACTTC	CSADGTGKGETQYF
TRBJ1-5	many	.	15	TRBV6-2/TRBV6-3	TGTGCCAGCAGTTACTCAGGGGGGAGCAATCAGCCCCAGCATTTT	CASSYSGGSNQPQHF
TRBJ2-4	many	.	13	TRBV7-9	TGTGCCAGCAGCATGCCGCCGGGCAACATTCAGTACTTC	CASSMPPGNIQYF
TRBJ2-5	many	.	13	TRBV29-1	TGCAGCGTCGACAGAGGTCGGTTAGAGACCCAGTACTTC	CSVDRGRLETQYF
TRBJ2-1	many	.	15	TRBV6-5	TGTGCCAGCAGCCAAAGCAGCGGCTCTGGGAATGAGCAGTTCTTC	CASSQSSGSGNEQFF
TRBJ2-7	many	TRBD2	14	TRBV28	TGTGCCAGCAGTGTGACTAGCGGAACCTACGAGCAGTACTTC	CASSVTSGTYEQYF
TRBJ2-7	.	.	13	TRBV5-1	TGCGCCAGCAGCTTTCAGGGGATCCACGAGCAGTACTTC	CASSFQGIHEQYF
TRBJ2-7	few	TRBD2	15	TRBV11-2	TGTGCCAGCAGCTTGACTAGCGGGGGAGGAAATGAGCAGTACTTC	CASSLTSGGGNEQYF
TRBJ2-5	.	TRBD1	13	TRBV3-1	TGTGCCAGCAGCGAAACAGGGGGCACGACCCAGTACTTC	CASSETGGTTQYF
TRBJ2-3	once	TRBD2	16	TRBV5-4	TGCGCCAGCAGCCCCGCGTTAGCGGGAGGGTTGGATACGCAGTATTTT	CASSPALAGGLDTQYF
TRBJ2-5	.	TRBD1	15	TRBV5-5	TGTGCCAGCAAAGTTGGGACAGGGACTAAGGGTGAGCAGTACTTC	CASKVGTGTKGEQYF
TRBJ1-5	.	.	16	TRBV4-1	TGCGCCAGCAGCCAAACCTCAGGGATAGGGTACAAGCCCCAGCATTTT	CASSQTSGIGYKPQHF
TRBJ1-6	few	.	15	TRBV7-6	TGTGCCAGCAGCAAAAGGGGTGGCTATAATTCACCCCTCCACTTT	CASSKRGGYNSPLHF
TRBJ1-5	.	TRBD1	16	TRBV28	TGTGCCAGCAGTCCGACAGGGACCCTCGGCAATCAGCCCCAGCATTTT	CASSPTGTLGNQPQHF
TRBJ2-1	few	.	14	TRBV7-9	TGTGCCAGCAGCTCTCTCGACTCCCACAATGAGCAGTTCTTC	CASSSLDSHNEQFF
TRBJ1-5	.	.	14	TRBV2	TGTGCCAGCAGTCAGAGGGACAGCAATCAGCCCCAGCATTTT	CASSQRDSNQPQHF
TRBJ1-1	.	.	13	TRBV7-7	TGTGCCAGCAGCAATCAGATGAACACTGAAGCTTTCTTT	CASSNQMNTEAFF
TRBJ2-5	.	TRBD2	16	TRBV11-2	TGTGCCAGCAGCTCCGGGACTAGCGGGATTAGAGAGACCCAGTACTTC	CASSSGTSGIRETQYF
TRBJ2-5	many	.	17	TRBV7-6	TGTGCCAGCAGCTTAGGTTCAGGGGGGCTAACCAAAGAGACCCAGTACTTC	CASSLGSGGLTKETQYF
TRBJ1-6	.	TRBD1	14	TRBV20-1	TGCAGTGCCCCCCCGACAGGGATAAATTCACCCCTCCACTTT	CSAPPTGINSPLHF
TRBJ2-3	many	TRBD2	16	TRBV10-3	TGTGCCGTCGGACTAGCGGGCTCCGGTTCGACAGATACGCAGTATTTT	CAVGLAGSGSTDTQYF
TRBJ1-5	.	.	15	TRBV20-1	TGCAGTGCTGTATCTCGCAGGGGCGGTCCGCAGCCCCAGCATTTT	CSAVSRRGGPQPQHF
TRBJ1-2	.	.	14	TRBV2	TGTGCCAGCAGTGAAGACGTTGGCGGCTATGGCTACACCTTC	CASSEDVGGYGYTF
TRBJ2-1	.	TRBD2	15	TRBV12-3/TRBV12-4	TGTGCCAGCAGGGTCGGGGGGACTAGCTTTGATGAGCAGTTCTTC	CASRVGGTSFDEQFF
TRBJ1-4	.	.	15	TRBV7-9	TGTGCCAGCAGCAAAGTGCAGGGAACTAATGAAAAACTGTTTTTT	CASSKVQGTNEKLFF
TRBJ2-7	many	TRBD1	13	TRBV12-3/TRBV12-4	TGTGCCAGCAGTTTGAGACAGGGCCACGAGCAGTACTTC	CASSLRQGHEQYF
TRBJ2-7	many	.	13	TRBV4-1	TGCGCCAGCAGCCAAGACAGGTTATACGAGCAGTACTTC	CASSQDRLYEQYF
TRBJ1-2	few	TRBD1	14	TRBV3-1	TGTGCCAGCAGCCAAGGGGGACAGAGGTATGGCTACACCTTC	CASSQGGQRYGYTF
TRBJ2-1	.	.	15	TRBV7-2	TGTGCCAGCAGCCAAACGACAGGCGACTACAATGAGCAGTTCTTC	CASSQTTGDYNEQFF
TRBJ1-2	few	.	15	TRBV5-1	TGCGCCAGCAGCTTGGTGGTCGGGCCTCTGGGCGGCTACACCTTC	CASSLVVGPLGGYTF
TRBJ2-3	once	TRBD2	15	TRBV12-3/TRBV12-4	TGTGCCAGCAGTGTGGGACGAGCGGGAGAGGATACGCAGTATTTT	CASSVGRAGEDTQYF
TRBJ2-5	few	.	15	TRBV6-5	TGTGCCAGCAGCCAGTTGAAGGCGGGGCCCACCACCCAGTACTTC	CASSQLKAGPTTQYF
TRBJ2-7	.	.	13	TRBV15	TGTGCCACCAGCAGAGATGAGGGGAACGAGCATTACTTC	CATSRDEGNEHYF
TRBJ2-7	few	.	18	TRBV7-9	TGTGCCAGCAGCTTTCTCCCCTCAGCGGACGGCAAAGGCTACGAGCAGTACTTC	CASSFLPSADGKGYEQYF
TRBJ2-1	many	TRBD2	18	TRBV15	TGTGCCACCAGCAGGGTCGGCGGGAGAAAACCTAACTACAATGAGCAGTTCTTC	CATSRVGGRKPNYNEQFF
TRBJ2-4	.	.	12	TRBV3-1	TGTGCCAGCCTTTCAAAGGCAAACATTCAGTACTTC	CASLSKANIQYF
TRBJ2-3	.	TRBD2	15	TRBV20-1	TGCAGTGCTACGACTCTAGCGGGAATCGCAGATACGCAGTATTTT	CSATTLAGIADTQYF
TRBJ2-5	.	.	14	TRBV2	TGTGCCAGCAGTGAAATGGTGGGGCGAGAGACCCAGTACTTC	CASSEMVGRETQYF
TRBJ2-7	few	.	17	TRBV18	TGTGCCAGCTCACGGGTGGGCCCAAGAACGACTCCGAGCGAGCAGTACTTC	CASSRVGPRTTPSEQYF
TRBJ1-6	few	.	14	TRBV5-1	TGCGCCAGCAGCTCTGGACAGTTTAGGTCACCCCTCCACTTT	CASSSGQFRSPLHF
TRBJ2-2	.	.	15	TRBV24-1	TGTGCCACCAGTGATTTCCGCAGGAACACCGGGGAGCTGTTTTTT	CATSDFRRNTGELFF